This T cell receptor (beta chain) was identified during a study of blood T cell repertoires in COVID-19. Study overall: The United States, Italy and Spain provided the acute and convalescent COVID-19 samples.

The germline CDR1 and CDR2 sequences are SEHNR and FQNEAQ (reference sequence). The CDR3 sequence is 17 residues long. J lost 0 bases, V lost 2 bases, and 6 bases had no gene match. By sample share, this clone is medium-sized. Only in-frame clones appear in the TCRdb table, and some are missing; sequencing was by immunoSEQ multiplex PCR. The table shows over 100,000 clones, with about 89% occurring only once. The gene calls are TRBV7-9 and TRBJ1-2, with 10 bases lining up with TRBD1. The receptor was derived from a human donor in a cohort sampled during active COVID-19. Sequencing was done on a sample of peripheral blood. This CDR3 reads CASSLKGQGSSNYGYTF. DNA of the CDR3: TGTGCCAGCAGCTTAAAGGGACAGGGGTCCTCTAACTATGGCTACACCTTC. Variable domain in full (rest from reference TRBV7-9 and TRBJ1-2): DTGVSQNPRHKITKRGQNVTFRCDPISEHNRLYWYRQTLGQGPEFLTYFQNEAQLEKSRLLSDRFSAERPKGSFSTLEIQRTEQGDSAMYLCASSLKGQGSSNYGYTFGSGTRLTVV.